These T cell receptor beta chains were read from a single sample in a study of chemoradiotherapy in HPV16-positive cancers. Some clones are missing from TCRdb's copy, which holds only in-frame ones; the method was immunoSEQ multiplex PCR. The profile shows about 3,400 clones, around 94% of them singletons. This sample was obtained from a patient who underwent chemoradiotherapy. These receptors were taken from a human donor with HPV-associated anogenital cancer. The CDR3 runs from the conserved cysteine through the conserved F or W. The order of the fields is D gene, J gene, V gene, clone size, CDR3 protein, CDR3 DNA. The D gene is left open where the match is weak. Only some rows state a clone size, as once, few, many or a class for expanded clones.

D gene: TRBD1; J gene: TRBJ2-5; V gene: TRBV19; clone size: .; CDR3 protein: CASSTGTVQETQYF; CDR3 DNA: TGTGCCAGTAGTACCGGGACAGTCCAAGAGACCCAGTACTTC
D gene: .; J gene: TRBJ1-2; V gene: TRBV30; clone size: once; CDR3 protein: CAWSGGTANYGYTF; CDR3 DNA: TGTGCCTGGAGTGGGGGCACGGCGAACTATGGCTACACCTTC
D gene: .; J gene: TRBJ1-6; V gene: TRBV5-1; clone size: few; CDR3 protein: CASSAGARTDSPLHF; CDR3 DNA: TGCGCCAGCAGCGCCGGGGCCAGAACGGATTCACCCCTCCACTTT
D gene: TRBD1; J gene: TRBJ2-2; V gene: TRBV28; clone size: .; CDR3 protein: CASSKQGAATGELFF; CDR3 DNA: TGTGCCAGCAGTAAACAGGGGGCTGCGACCGGGGAGCTGTTTTTT
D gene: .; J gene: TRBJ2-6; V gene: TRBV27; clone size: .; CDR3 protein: CASSLSPYSGANVLTF; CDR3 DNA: TGTGCCAGCAGTTTATCCCCATACTCGGGGGCCAACGTCCTGACTTTC
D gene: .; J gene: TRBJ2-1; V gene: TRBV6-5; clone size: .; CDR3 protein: CASSYVRSSYNEQFF; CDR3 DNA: TGTGCCAGCAGTTACGTTAGGAGCTCCTACAATGAGCAGTTCTTC
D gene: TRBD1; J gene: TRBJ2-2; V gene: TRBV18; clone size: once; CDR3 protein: CASSRTGTGGTGELFF; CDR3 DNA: TGTGCCAGCTCACGGACCGGGACAGGGGGCACCGGGGAGCTGTTTTTT
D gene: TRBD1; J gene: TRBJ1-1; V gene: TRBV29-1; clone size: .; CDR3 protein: CSVVEGAAEAFF; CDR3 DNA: TGCAGCGTTGTTGAGGGGGCCGCTGAAGCTTTCTTT
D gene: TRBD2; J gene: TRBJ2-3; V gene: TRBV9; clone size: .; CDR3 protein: CASSKSRGGWTDTQYF; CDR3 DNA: TGTGCCAGCAGCAAATCGCGGGGGGGCTGGACAGATACGCAGTATTTT
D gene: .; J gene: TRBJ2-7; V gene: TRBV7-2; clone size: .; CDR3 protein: CASSLALYEQYF; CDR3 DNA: TGTGCCAGCAGCTTAGCTCTCTACGAGCAGTACTTC
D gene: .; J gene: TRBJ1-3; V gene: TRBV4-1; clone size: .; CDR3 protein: CASSQDGGTIYF; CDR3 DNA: TGCGCCAGCAGCCAGGACGGGGGCACCATATATTTT
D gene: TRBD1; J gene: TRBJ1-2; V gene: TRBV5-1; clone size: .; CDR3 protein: CASSRDRGNYGYTF; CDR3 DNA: TGCGCCAGCAGCCGGGACAGGGGAAACTATGGCTACACCTTC
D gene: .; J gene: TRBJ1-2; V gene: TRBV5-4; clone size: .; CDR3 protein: CASSLQGANYGYTF; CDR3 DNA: TGTGCCAGCAGCTTACAGGGAGCCAACTATGGCTACACCTTC
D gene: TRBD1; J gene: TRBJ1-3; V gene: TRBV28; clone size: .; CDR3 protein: CASSSLRDSSGNTIYF; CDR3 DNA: TGTGCCAGCAGTTCCCTCCGGGACAGCTCTGGAAACACCATATATTTT
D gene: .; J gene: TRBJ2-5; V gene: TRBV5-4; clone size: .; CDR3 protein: CASSPTRSAETQYF; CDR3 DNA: TGTGCCAGCAGCCCCACGAGGTCCGCAGAGACCCAGTACTTC
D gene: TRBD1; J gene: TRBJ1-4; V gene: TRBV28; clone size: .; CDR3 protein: CASTGTGGPWGNEKLFF; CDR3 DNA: TGTGCCAGTACCGGGACAGGGGGTCCCTGGGGTAATGAAAAACTGTTTTTT
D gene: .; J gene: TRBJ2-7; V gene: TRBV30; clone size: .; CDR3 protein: CAWSEVGIDYEQYF; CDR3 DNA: TGTGCCTGGAGTGAGGTGGGAATAGACTACGAGCAGTACTTC